Below are 5 T cell receptor beta chains sequenced from a single sample in a study of T cells in Graves' hyperthyroidism and ophthalmopathy. The CDR3 regions of TCR beta were amplified from RNA transcripts. The study used the HTBI primer set for a first-round RT-PCR of the TCR CDR3. In TCRdb, the multiplex PCR reads were re-called with MiXCR into one record per CDR3 protein. Among about 610,000 distinct CDR3 sequences listed, 46% were seen once. Sequenced input: peripheral blood or thyroid tissue (not recorded which). All receptors derive from a woman under 30 with Graves' hyperthyroidism.

This clonotype was detected only a few times. The gene calls are TRBV27 and TRBJ2-7; 7 bases fit TRBD1. Trimming at V came to 7 bases and at J to 5 bases, leaving 11 bases not matched to a gene. The CDR3 spans 14 residues. Looked up from germline, CDR1 is MNHEY and CDR2 is SMNVEV (reference sequence). DNA for the CDR3: TGTGCCAGCACCCCTGACAGGGTTTCCAACGAGCAGTACTTC. Translation gives CASTPDRVSNEQYF.

This clonotype has a count of ten or more. The rearrangement uses TRBV7-3 and TRBJ2-2, with TRBD2 matching 8 bases. V shed 2 bases and J 5 bases; nucleotides not matched to a gene: 7. The V gene's germline CDR1 is SGHTA and CDR2 FQGTGA. The CDR3 runs to 16 residues. The CDR3 sequence: CASSLAASGRTGELFF. In DNA form, the CDR3 reads TGTGCCAGCAGCTTAGCTGCTAGCGGGCGAACCGGGGAGCTGTTTTTT.

This clonotype appeared a few times. The junction differs from germline at one of its ends, possibly a read error. V usage is TRBV7-2 and J usage is TRBJ2-7; a possible D gene is TRBD2 (5 bases). There are 15 residues in the CDR3. From germline, CDR1 is SGHTA and CDR2 FQGNSA. The CDR3 DNA sequence: TGTGCCAGCAACCAACGACGGGGATCAACCTACGAGCAGTGCTTC. This sequence encodes CASNQRRGSTYEQCF.

This chain uses TRBV7-8 with TRBJ1-3; D gene ambiguous. V gave up 5 bases and J gave up 8 bases, with 13 bases separating them. This CDR3 region has 13 residues. CDR1 is SGHVS and CDR2 is FQNEAQ in the germline V gene. CDR3 coding DNA: TGTGCCAGCAGCCTCAACTATGGCTACACCATATATTTT. Translating gives CASSLNYGYTIYF.

This clonotype was detected many times. The V gene is TRBV27, the J gene TRBJ2-7; D is unclear. V lost 10 bases to trimming and J lost 0 bases, with 13 bases between them. The CDR3 has 13 amino acids. The germline CDR1 and CDR2 sequences are MNHEY and SMNVEV (reference sequence). CDR3 sequence: CATRQGLSYEQYF. The CDR3 DNA reads TGTGCCACCCGACAAGGCCTCTCCTACGAGCAGTACTTC.